This TCR beta chain was sequenced in a study of OX40 agonist ivuxolimab in advanced cancers. Whole-study context: The dose of intravenous ivuxolimab that patients received every 2 weeks ranged from 0.01 to 10 mg/kg. The study's findings and limits: CD4+ T cells averaged fewer expanded clones than CD8+ T cells.

Details on this clone: Its antigen is unidentified.

Patients who had autoimmune disease history or got systemic immunosuppression were left out. Researchers took blood at baseline, on cycle 4 day 1, and on cycle 7 day 1. Using immunoSEQ multiplex PCR, the repertoire was profiled, and TCRdb retains in-frame clones only, with some absent. The table lists approximately 46,000 clones, more than 85% of them singletons. Deletions cut 0 bases from V and 2 bases from J, with 8 bases between. The V gene's germline CDR1 is SGHDT and CDR2 YYEEEE. This CDR3 region has 14 residues. This chain links TRBV5-6 with TRBJ1-2, with no clear D. This sequence originates from an adult with an advanced solid tumor such as melanoma, head and neck, liver or kidney cancer. Material: CD4+ or CD8+ T cells sorted from blood, obtained in a trial of the OX40 agonist ivuxolimab. In nucleotides, the CDR3 is TGTGCCAGCAGCTTGGTGCGCCAGAACTATGGCTACACCTTC. This translates into CASSLVRQNYGYTF.